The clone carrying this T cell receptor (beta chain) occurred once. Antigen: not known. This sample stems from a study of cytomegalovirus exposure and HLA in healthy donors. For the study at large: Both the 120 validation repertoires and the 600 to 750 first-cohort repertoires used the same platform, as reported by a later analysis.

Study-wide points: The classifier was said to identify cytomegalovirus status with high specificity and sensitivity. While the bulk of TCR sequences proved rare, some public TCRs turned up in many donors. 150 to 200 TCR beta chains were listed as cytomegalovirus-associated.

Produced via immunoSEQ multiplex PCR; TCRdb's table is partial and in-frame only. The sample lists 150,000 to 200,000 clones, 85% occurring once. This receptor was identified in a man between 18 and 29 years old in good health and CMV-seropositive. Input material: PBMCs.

CDR3 bases: TGCGCCAGCAGCTTGGGGGACAGGGCTCATGGCTACACCTTC. Protein sequence: CASSLGDRAHGYTF. The chain is built from TRBV5-1 and TRBJ1-2, with 9 bases that match TRBD1. Germline V gives CDR1 SGHRS, CDR2 YFSETQ. V was pared by 0 bases and J by 6 bases, with 3 bases of the junction left unmatched. The CDR3 spans 14 residues. The full variable domain, completed using reference TRBV5-1 and TRBJ1-2, is KAGVTQTPRYLIKTRGQQVTLSCSPISGHRSVSWYQQTPGQGLQFLFEYFSETQRNKGNFPGRFSGRQFSNSRSEMNVSTLELGDSALYLCASSLGDRAHGYTFGSGTRLTVV.